The 19 T cell receptor beta chains in this list originate from one sample, sequenced in a study of cytomegalovirus exposure and HLA in healthy donors. The PCR used 60 Vbeta and 13 Jbeta primers. Data came from immunoSEQ multiplex PCR; TCRdb stores just in-frame clones and leaves some out. The sample consists of about 160,000 clones, 80% of them appearing once. The sequenced sample was PBMCs. These receptors were collected from a male donor in good health and CMV-seropositive.

The genes are TRBV7-2 and TRBJ2-5; 12 nucleotides agree with TRBD1. CDR1 is SGHTA, CDR2 FQGNSA, per germline. The CDR3 sequence is 16 residues long. Trimming at V came to 5 bases and at J to 5 bases, leaving 9 bases not matched to a gene. CDR3: CASSAIGTGGRETQYF. Written as DNA, the CDR3 is TGTGCCAGCAGCGCAATTGGGACAGGGGGCCGGGAGACCCAGTACTTC.

V and J are TRBV5-1 and TRBJ2-7, with D unresolved. CDR3 length: 15 residues. Trimming left V 7 bases short and J 0 bases short, with 17 bases between. Germline loops: CDR1 SGHRS, CDR2 YFSETQ. The CDR3 spells CASHRVPGPSYEQYF. The CDR3 bases are TGCGCCAGCCATCGTGTTCCGGGTCCCTCCTACGAGCAGTACTTC. Full variable domain (rest looked up from reference TRBV5-1 and TRBJ2-7): KAGVTQTPRYLIKTRGQQVTLSCSPISGHRSVSWYQQTPGQGLQFLFEYFSETQRNKGNFPGRFSGRQFSNSRSEMNVSTLELGDSALYLCASHRVPGPSYEQYFGPGTRLTVT.

The chain recombines TRBV28 with TRBJ1-5, with D possibly TRBD1 on 6 matching bases. CDR3 length: 14 residues. Germline CDR1 is MDHEN and CDR2 is SYDVKM. V was shortened by 5 bases and J by 4 bases, with 12 bases between the two germline ends. The CDR3 protein is CASSIQQGNQPQHF. In nucleotides, the CDR3 is TGTGCCAGCAGTATACAGCAGGGGAATCAGCCCCAGCATTTT.

CDR3 DNA sequence: TGCAGCGTCGCCCTCCTGAGCGGGAGTCTAAATGAGCAGTTCTTC. This gives the protein CSVALLSGSLNEQFF. The chain links TRBV29-1 to TRBJ2-1; TRBD2 aligns across 8 bases. The CDR3 runs 15 residues. CDR1 is SQVTM, CDR2 ANQGSEA, per germline. The ends lost 6 bases at V and 7 bases at J; junction bases unmatched: 14.

V usage is TRBV13 and J usage is TRBJ2-5; TRBD1 is a possible D gene (5 bases). Trimming shortened V by 5 bases and J by 4 bases, and 17 bases separated the two germline ends. Germline lookup yields CDR1 PRHDT and CDR2 FYEKMQ (reference sequence). The CDR3 contains 15 residues. This chain's CDR3 is CASSPTGLGAETQYF. The CDR3 DNA follows: TGTGCCAGCAGCCCCACAGGTTTAGGAGCAGAGACCCAGTACTTC.

This clone was seen at least ten times. The gene calls are TRBV11-2 and TRBJ2-1; 11 nucleotides agree with TRBD1. Germline trimming cut 1 base from V and 10 bases from J; bases unmatched to any gene: 12. This CDR3 spans 17 amino acids. Germline CDR1 and CDR2: SGHAT and FQNNGV. This CDR3 is CASSLAPPGQGVGEQFF. The CDR3, as DNA: TGTGCCAGCAGCTTAGCCCCACCGGGACAGGGGGTTGGGGAGCAGTTCTTC.

This clone has a single count. The chain carries TRBV6-1 and TRBJ2-7, with 8 bases fitting TRBD2. This CDR3 region has 14 residues. Looked up from germline, CDR1 is MNHNS and CDR2 is SASEGT. Trimming at V came to 3 bases and at J to 5 bases, leaving 6 bases not matched to a gene. The CDR3 bases are TGTGCCAGCAGTGATGGTAGCGGGAACGACGAGCAGTACTTC. Amino acids: CASSDGSGNDEQYF.

The chain has TRBV14 and TRBJ1-2, with D possibly matching TRBD1 (5 bases). The V end lost 3 bases, the J end lost 7 bases, and 12 bases lay between the germline ends. CDR3 length equals 13 residues. The germline gives CDR1 SGHDN, CDR2 FVKESK. DNA for the CDR3: TGTGCCAGCAGCCAGCTAGGGGCCCCTGGCTACACCTTC. Translation: CASSQLGAPGYTF.

The rearrangement uses TRBV7-3 and TRBJ2-7, with TRBD2 matching over 7 bases. The length of the CDR3 is 12 residues. The ends lost 3 bases at V and 7 bases at J; junction bases unmatched: 3. The V gene's germline CDR1 is SGHTA and CDR2 FQGTGA. CDR3 nucleotides: TGTGCCAGCAGCTTGGGGGGGGGAGAGCAGTACTTC. Protein product: CASSLGGGEQYF.

J is TRBJ2-7 and V is TRBV5-6; the D gene is possibly TRBD2 (6 bases). CDR1 and CDR2 (germline): SGHDT, YYEEEE. V lost 2 bases and J lost 6, with 9 bases in between. The CDR3 is made up of 12 amino acids. The CDR3 DNA is TGTGCCAGCAGCTTTGGGGACTCCGAGCAGTACTTC. The encoded protein is CASSFGDSEQYF.

This chain links TRBV6-5 with TRBJ2-1, with 14 bases fitting TRBD2. Germline assignment: CDR1 MNHEY and CDR2 SVGAGI. This CDR3 comprises 15 residues. Trimming cost V 8 bases and J 6 bases; bases outside gene matches: 6. The CDR3 region has the DNA TGTGCCAGCGGGACTAGCGGGAGAATGGGCAATGAGCAGTTCTTC. Translation: CASGTSGRMGNEQFF.

The rearrangement links TRBV6-4 to TRBJ1-5; 7 bases are shared with TRBD1. The CDR3 totals 13 residues. J gave up 5 bases and V 5 bases, and 3 bases lay outside the gene matches. Germline V lookup: CDR1 MRHNA, CDR2 SNTAGT. The CDR3 loop reads CASSWDSYQPQHF. CDR3 DNA sequence: TGTGCCAGCAGTTGGGACAGCTATCAGCCCCAGCATTTT.

In its sample, this clone was seen a few times. The chain is built from TRBV2 and TRBJ1-1; no reliable D call. Germline V lookup: CDR1 SNHLY, CDR2 FYNNEI. The CDR3 consists of 13 residues. Trimming left V 3 bases short and J 2 bases short, with 7 bases between. The CDR3: CASSDYVNTEAFF. CDR3 DNA: TGTGCCAGCAGTGACTACGTTAACACTGAAGCTTTCTTT.

J is TRBJ2-2 and V is TRBV27; D unclear. The CDR3 covers 15 residues. The germline gives CDR1 MNHEY, CDR2 SMNVEV (reference sequence). Deletions cut 5 bases from V and 0 bases from J, with 10 bases between. DNA for the CDR3: TGTGCCAGCAGTCACCGCGCCTCGAACACCGGGGAGCTGTTTTTT. Protein product: CASSHRASNTGELFF.

The V and J genes are TRBV30 and TRBJ2-5; D is ambiguous. The J call could be wrong; TRBJ2-7 is a better fit for the DNA end. There are 15 residues in the CDR3. Germline V gene sequence: CDR1 GTSNPN, CDR2 SVGIG (reference sequence). The CDR3 is CAWSVPTSDFYEQYF. As DNA, the CDR3 is TGTGCCTGGAGTGTCCCCACCTCCGATTTCTACGAGCAGTACTTC.

This clone appeared a single time. The gene calls are TRBV28 and TRBJ1-1; D not resolved. Looked up from germline, CDR1 is MDHEN and CDR2 is SYDVKM. The V and J ends lost 6 bases and 3 bases respectively, with 14 bases between them. This CDR3 is 14 amino acids long. The CDR3 nucleotides read TGTGCCAGCAGCCCTCGGTGGGCCGACACTGAAGCTTTCTTT. Residues: CASSPRWADTEAFF. Looking up the rest from reference TRBV28 and TRBJ1-1 gives the full variable domain: DVKVTQSSRYLVKRTGEKVFLECVQDMDHENMFWYRQDPGLGLRLIYFSYDVKMKEKGDIPEGYSVSREKKERFSLILESASTNQTSMYLCASSPRWADTEAFFGQGTRLTVV.

The rearrangement joins TRBV12-5 to TRBJ2-5; D is uncertain. There are 11 residues in the CDR3. V was pared by 1 base and J by 6 bases, with 3 bases between. In germline, CDR1 is LGHNT, CDR2 FRNRAP. The CDR3 reads CASGLGQTQYF. CDR3 in DNA: TGTGCTAGTGGTTTGGGGCAGACCCAGTACTTC.

The chain combines TRBV7-9 with TRBJ2-1, with unresolved D. The CDR3 has 12 residues. Germline V gene lookup returns CDR1 SEHNR and CDR2 FQNEAQ (reference sequence). Trimming took 1 base from V and 10 from J, leaving 8 bases between them. The DNA for the CDR3 is TGTGCCAGCAGCTTAGTGGCCTGGGAGCAGTTCTTC. The encoded protein is CASSLVAWEQFF.

V and J are TRBV27 and TRBJ2-7, with a tentative D call TRBD2 (5 bases). This CDR3 contains 18 residues. The V gene lost 3 bases and the J gene lost 0 bases, with 21 bases spanning the gap. Per the germline V gene, CDR1 is MNHEY and CDR2 is SMNVEV (reference sequence). This chain's CDR3 is CASSLLGREVLPSYEQYF. CDR3 in DNA: TGTGCCAGCAGTTTGTTGGGGAGAGAGGTCCTTCCCTCCTACGAGCAGTACTTC.